The rows below give T cell receptor beta chains drawn from one sample of a study of T cell repertoires in cytomegalovirus infection. MiXCR was run by TCRdb on the reads, yielding one entry per CDR3 protein. The sample includes around 100,000 distinct CDR3 sequences, roughly a quarter of them seen just once. The material sequenced was CD8+ T cells from PBMCs. These receptors were collected from a human donor in good health (CMV status not recorded). Some clones in this sample may be carry-over from other donors' samples. Each CDR3 is given with its conserved first and last residue. The order of the fields is V gene, D gene, clone size, J gene, CDR3 DNA, CDR3 protein. A D gene is named only where the DNA matches it firmly. The size entry is marked missing in some rows and otherwise reads once, few, many or a size class.

v_gene: TRBV20-1; d_gene: TRBD2; abundance: -; j_gene: TRBJ2-7; CDR3nt: TGCAGTGCCAGACTAGCGGGAGGCGAGCAGTACTTC; CDR3aa: CSARLAGGEQYF
v_gene: TRBV11-2; d_gene: TRBD2; abundance: few; j_gene: TRBJ2-5; CDR3nt: TGTGCCAGCAGCTCGGGACTACCACAAGAGACCCAGTACTTC; CDR3aa: CASSSGLPQETQYF
v_gene: TRBV7-9; d_gene: -; abundance: many; j_gene: TRBJ2-1; CDR3nt: TGTGCCAGCAGCGCACCTCTACTTGACAATGAGCAGTTCTTC; CDR3aa: CASSAPLLDNEQFF
v_gene: TRBV11-2; d_gene: TRBD1; abundance: many; j_gene: TRBJ2-7; CDR3nt: TGTGCCAGCAGCTCACCCGGGACAGGGGCCGAGGGTTACGAGCAGTACTTC; CDR3aa: CASSSPGTGAEGYEQYF
v_gene: TRBV6-5; d_gene: TRBD1; abundance: -; j_gene: TRBJ1-2; CDR3nt: TGTGCCAGCAGTACCCCCGGGACAGGGGACGGCTACACCTTC; CDR3aa: CASSTPGTGDGYTF
v_gene: TRBV12-3/TRBV12-4; d_gene: -; abundance: few; j_gene: TRBJ1-6; CDR3nt: TGTGCCAGCAGTTTTACTTCGGGGAACTCACCCCTCCACTTT; CDR3aa: CASSFTSGNSPLHF
v_gene: TRBV12-3/TRBV12-4; d_gene: TRBD1; abundance: -; j_gene: TRBJ2-5; CDR3nt: TGTGCCGGCAGCTGGGGGACAGGTTTCGAGACCCAGTACTTC; CDR3aa: CAGSWGTGFETQYF